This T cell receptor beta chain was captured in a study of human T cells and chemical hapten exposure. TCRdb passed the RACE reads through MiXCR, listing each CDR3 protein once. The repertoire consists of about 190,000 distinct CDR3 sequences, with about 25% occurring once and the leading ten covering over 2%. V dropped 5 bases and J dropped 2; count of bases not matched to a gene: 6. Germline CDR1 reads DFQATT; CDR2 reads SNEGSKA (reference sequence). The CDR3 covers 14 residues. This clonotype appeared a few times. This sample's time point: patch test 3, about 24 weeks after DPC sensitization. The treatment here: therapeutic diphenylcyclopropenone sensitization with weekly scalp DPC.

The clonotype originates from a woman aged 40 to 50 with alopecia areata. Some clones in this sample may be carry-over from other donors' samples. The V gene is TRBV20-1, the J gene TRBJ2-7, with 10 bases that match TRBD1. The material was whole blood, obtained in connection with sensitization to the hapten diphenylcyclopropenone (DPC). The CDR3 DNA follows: TGCAGTGCTCGCTCCGGGACAGGGGCCTACGAGCAGTACTTC. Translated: CSARSGTGAYEQYF.